Listed below are T cell receptor beta chains from one sample, sequenced in a study of control samples from healthy donors and cancer patients. Generated by immunoSEQ multiplex PCR, the TCRdb table keeps only in-frame clones and is missing some. Of approximately 26,000 clones listed, 75% to 85% are singletons. Material for sequencing was PBMCs. The receptors come from a man aged 55 to 70 with colorectal cancer. CDR3s leave out the opening cysteine and the closing phenylalanine or tryptophan. Size values are once, few and many counts, or a class for expanded clones, and some rows have none.

J gene | V gene | CDR3 length | clone size | CDR3 protein
TRBJ1-2 | TRBV9 | 19 | . | ASSVAGQEAIWVSGIYGYT
TRBJ1-5 | TRBV7-9 | 12 | few | ASSPAAVAQPQH
TRBJ1-5 | TRBV3-1/TRBV3-2 | 14 | . | ASSQGRGQTNQPQH
TRBJ2-2 | TRBV3-1/TRBV3-2 | 14 | once | ASSQDQAGGPGELF
TRBJ2-6 | TRBV6-1 | 14 | . | ASSGTLTSGANVLT
TRBJ1-1 | TRBV24-1 | 11 | . | ATSREGFTEAF
TRBJ1-2 | TRBV3-1/TRBV3-2 | 11 | . | ASSYGGNYGYT
TRBJ1-4 | TRBV5-1 | 14 | few | ASTPRGSGGVGKLF
TRBJ1-2 | TRBV6-2/TRBV6-3 | 12 | . | ASSYRETFYGYT
TRBJ1-1 | TRBV5-1 | 14 | once | ASSLAGRVGNTEAF
TRBJ1-1 | TRBV19 | 15 | few | ATRTGERVGMNTEAF
TRBJ1-2 | TRBV14 | 14 | . | ASSQVGKVANYGYT
TRBJ1-2 | TRBV29-1 | 12 | . | SVSPIQGAHGYT
TRBJ1-1 | TRBV20-1 | 9 | . | SASPWTEAF
TRBJ2-5 | TRBV5-1 | 12 | . | ASRFGTSEETQY
TRBJ1-1 | TRBV3-1/TRBV3-2 | 10 | . | ASRAGQSEAF
TRBJ1-3 | TRBV5-8 | 14 | once | ASSSGTFSSGNTIY
TRBJ1-3 | TRBV5-5 | 14 | . | ASSFVRQTSGNTIY
TRBJ2-3 | TRBV24-1 | 14 | . | ATSETGPPGRDTQY
TRBJ1-2 | TRBV5-1 | 13 | . | ASSLALDPNYGYT
TRBJ1-1 | TRBV5-1 | 12 | . | ASSLAAGATEAF
TRBJ1-2 | TRBV24-1 | 10 | . | ATRGQDRGYT
TRBJ2-2 | TRBV7-2 | 12 | . | ASSLNRADGELF
TRBJ1-5 | TRBV19 | 13 | . | ASNKGADGNQPQH
TRBJ2-1 | TRBV2 | 12 | medium-sized | ASSGLTSYNEQF
TRBJ1-2 | TRBV13 | 10 | . | ASREGGLGYT
TRBJ2-2 | TRBV11-3 | 16 | . | ASSLDPPGGTKAGELF
TRBJ1-5 | TRBV18 | 13 | . | ASSPASYSNQPQH
TRBJ2-5 | TRBV19 | 10 | few | ASRLSGETQY